A single sample gave rise to the 21 T cell receptor beta chains below, sequenced in a study of Ad26.COV2.S vaccination and SARS-CoV-2 variants. Treatment of the sample: about 20 received Ad26.COV2.S at low or high dose, single or two shots; several received placebo; per-sample allocation not given. The study sampled participants on day 63 after the first vaccine or placebo injection. The method was immunoSEQ multiplex PCR; TCRdb's version includes in-frame clones alone and lacks a portion of them. The sample yields roughly 700,000 clones, approximately 88% seen once. The sample in question was peripheral blood, obtained in a trial of Ad26.COV2.S vaccine versus placebo. These TCRs come from a person aged 18 to 65 who received the Ad26.COV2.S COVID-19 vaccine or a placebo.

The rearrangement uses TRBV6-5 and TRBJ1-1; the D is unclear. Trimming left V 2 bases short and J 4 bases short, with 11 bases between. The germline V gene encodes CDR1 MNHEY and CDR2 SVGAGI. The CDR3 covers 14 residues. CDR3 coding DNA: TGTGCCAGCAGTTACGAGCGGGTGGCCACTGAAGCTTTCTTT. Translated: CASSYERVATEAFF.

In the case of this clone: Distinct nucleotide sequences in the sample also encode this CDR3. V gene TRBV19 combines with J gene TRBJ1-3; D uncertain. CDR3 size: 14 residues. Trimming left V 1 base short and J 0 bases short, with 4 bases between. Germline V gene lookup returns CDR1 LNHDA and CDR2 SQIVND (reference sequence). The CDR3 DNA is TGTGCCAGTAGTATAGCGGGCTCTGGAAACACCATATATTTT. It is translated as CASSIAGSGNTIYF.

J is TRBJ2-7 and V is TRBV7-9; D tentatively fits TRBD1 or TRBD2 (5 bases each). The CDR3 is 12 residues long. The germline V and J ends were trimmed by 8 bases and 3 bases, with 11 bases remaining between them. Germline V CDR1 and CDR2: SEHNR, FQNEAQ (reference sequence). The CDR3 nucleotides are TGTGCCAGCGGGGGACCGGTCTACGAGCAGTACTTC. Translating it yields CASGGPVYEQYF.

The chain employs TRBV24-1 and TRBJ1-4; 8 nucleotides agree with TRBD1. In germline, CDR1 is KGHDR, CDR2 SFDVKD. CDR3 size: 15 residues. The V and J ends lost 7 bases and 6 bases, in that order; junction bases with no gene match: 9. DNA of the CDR3: TGTGCCACCAGCTCAGGGGGCCTGGGAGATGAAAAACTGTTTTTT. It specifies CATSSGGLGDEKLFF.

Only one count was recorded for this clone. V is TRBV24-1 and J is TRBJ2-3; D is unresolved. The CDR3 is 15 amino acids. V gave up 3 bases and J gave up 4 bases, with 13 bases separating them. Germline-derived CDR1 and CDR2 are KGHDR and SFDVKD. For the CDR3, the DNA is TGTGCCACCAGTGATCCGGGCCACCAGGCAGATACGCAGTATTTT. Translation gives CATSDPGHQADTQYF.

The chain carries TRBV19 and TRBJ2-3, with 10 bases matching TRBD2. CDR1 and CDR2 from the germline V gene are LNHDA and SQIVND (reference sequence). V shed 0 bases and J 8 bases; nucleotides not matched to a gene: 8. The CDR3 is made up of 16 amino acids. The chain's CDR3 is CASSIEASGRLGTQYF. CDR3 coding DNA: TGTGCCAGTAGTATAGAGGCTAGCGGGAGACTTGGTACGCAGTATTTT.

The gene calls are TRBV7-9 and TRBJ1-2; tentatively, D is TRBD1 (5 bases). Trimming removed 3 bases at V and 4 bases at J, with 9 bases between. The CDR3 loop spans 13 amino acids. Germline V gives CDR1 SEHNR, CDR2 FQNEAQ (reference sequence). The chain's CDR3 is CASSFQGTYGYTF. The CDR3 region has the DNA TGTGCCAGCAGCTTCCAGGGAACCTATGGCTACACCTTC. Using reference TRBV7-9 and TRBJ1-2 for the parts outside the CDR3, the full variable domain is DTGVSQNPRHKITKRGQNVTFRCDPISEHNRLYWYRQTLGQGPEFLTYFQNEAQLEKSRLLSDRFSAERPKGSFSTLEIQRTEQGDSAMYLCASSFQGTYGYTFGSGTRLTVV.

The J gene is TRBJ2-5, the V gene TRBV6-6; D remains unclear. Between the trimmed V and J ends, which lost 7 bases and 7 bases, there was a span of 10 bases. Looked up from germline, CDR1 is MNHNY and CDR2 is SVGAGI (reference sequence). CDR3 size: 11 residues. CDR3 residues: CASTLSATQYF. The DNA for the CDR3 is TGTGCCAGCACCCTCAGCGCGACCCAGTACTTC.

In regard to this clone: Other nucleotide sequences from this sample produce the same CDR3. The J gene is TRBJ1-3, the V gene TRBV6-5; 8 nucleotides line up with TRBD1. The junction had 7 bases not matched to a gene; V was cut back by 6 bases and J by 3 bases. Germline V gives CDR1 MNHEY, CDR2 SVGAGI. CDR3 length: 15 amino acids. The CDR3 loop is CASSPTGGSGNTIYF. The CDR3 DNA reads TGTGCCAGCAGCCCAACAGGGGGGAGTGGAAACACCATATATTTT.

This clone was recorded only once. The chain links TRBV14 to TRBJ2-5, with 15 bases identical to TRBD2. The germline gives CDR1 SGHDN, CDR2 FVKESK. V lost 4 bases, J lost 1 base, and 4 bases stayed unmatched. There are 17 residues in the CDR3. CDR3 in DNA: TGTGCCAGCAGCCCGGGACTAGCGGGAGGACCCCAAGAGACCCAGTACTTC. This codes for CASSPGLAGGPQETQYF.

In its sample, this clone was seen a few times. The chain recombines TRBV7-2 with TRBJ2-7; 9 nucleotides agree with TRBD2. Trimming cost V 0 bases and J 2 bases; bases outside gene matches: 5. This CDR3 comprises 16 residues. Looked up from germline, CDR1 is SGHTA and CDR2 is FQGNSA. CDR3 sequence reads: CASSLASVAGAYEQYF. The CDR3, as DNA: TGTGCCAGCAGCTTAGCTTCGGTAGCGGGGGCCTACGAGCAGTACTTC.

The rearrangement uses TRBV6-1 and TRBJ1-2; 8 bases agree with TRBD1. Germline lookup yields CDR1 MNHNS and CDR2 SASEGT. V lost 6 bases to trimming and J lost 4 bases; unmatched junction nucleotides: 10. The CDR3 has 15 residues. In nucleotides, the CDR3 is TGTGCCAGCAGAGGTGGACAGGGTCCCTTCTATGGCTACACCTTC. Its translation is CASRGGQGPFYGYTF.

The J gene is TRBJ2-1, the V gene TRBV3-1 (or the pseudogene TRBV3-2), with 7 nucleotides matching TRBD2. The CDR3 is made up of 18 amino acids. In germline, CDR1 is LGHDT, CDR2 YNNKEL (reference sequence). Trimming at V came to 2 bases and at J to 1 base, leaving 11 bases not matched to a gene. CDR3 DNA sequence: TGTGCCAGCAGCCAACCTCCTTGGCGCGGGAGATCCTACAATGAGCAGTTCTTC. This encodes CASSQPPWRGRSYNEQFF.

The rearrangement uses TRBV27 and TRBJ2-1; TRBD2 agrees at 12 bases. This CDR3 region has 19 residues. Germline CDR1 is MNHEY and CDR2 is SMNVEV (reference sequence). The trim removed 3 bases at V and 0 bases at J, leaving 9 bases unmatched. In DNA, the CDR3 is TGTGCCAGCAGTTTTCGACTAGCGGGAGCCACTAGCTCCTACAATGAGCAGTTCTTC. It is translated as CASSFRLAGATSSYNEQFF.

The chain combines TRBV5-1 with TRBJ1-2; no definite D call. This CDR3 spans 11 amino acids. CDR1 and CDR2 from the germline V gene are SGHRS and YFSETQ. Between the trimmed V and J ends, which lost 5 bases and 6 bases, there was a span of 8 bases. This chain's CDR3 is CASRSGDGYTF. DNA of the CDR3: TGCGCCAGCAGAAGCGGAGATGGCTACACCTTC.

The chain employs TRBV24-1 and TRBJ2-2; no definite D call. V was pared by 4 bases and J by 0 bases, with 17 bases between. Germline V gives CDR1 KGHDR, CDR2 SFDVKD. The CDR3 loop spans 18 amino acids. CDR3 nucleotide sequence: TGTGCCACCAGTGACCCTAAGCAGGACCTCTCGAACACCGGGGAGCTGTTTTTT. It codes for CATSDPKQDLSNTGELFF.

The chain recombines TRBV10-3 with TRBJ2-3; D perhaps matches TRBD1 (6 bases). The germline gives CDR1 ENHRY, CDR2 SYGVKD. The CDR3 runs 15 residues. The V and J ends lost 2 bases and 5 bases respectively, with 14 bases between them. The DNA of the CDR3 is TGTGCCATCAGTGAGGGTCTAGCCAGGGGAGATACGCAGTATTTT. It codes for CAISEGLARGDTQYF.

The CDR3 sequence: CASSLEGGNEQFF. The CDR3 bases are TGTGCCAGCAGCTTAGAGGGAGGCAATGAGCAGTTCTTC. The V and J genes are TRBV7-9 and TRBJ2-1; a weak D match, TRBD2 (6 bases). The germline gives CDR1 SEHNR, CDR2 FQNEAQ (reference sequence). The CDR3 totals 13 residues. Trimming took 1 base from V and 6 from J, leaving 7 bases between them.

The chain employs TRBV15 and TRBJ1-5; TRBD1 aligns across 10 bases. The CDR3 sequence is 17 residues long. Trimming removed 3 bases from V and 0 bases from J; junction bases left unmatched: 5. Germline loops: CDR1 LNHNV, CDR2 YYDKDF (reference sequence). The CDR3: CATSSGDRGHSNQPQHF. The CDR3 DNA is TGTGCCACCAGCAGCGGGGACAGGGGCCATAGCAATCAGCCCCAGCATTTT.

This clone occurred once. CDR3: CASSLEGQGGISPLHF. The CDR3 coding sequence is TGCGCCAGCAGCTTGGAGGGACAGGGGGGGATTTCACCCCTCCACTTT. The rearrangement uses TRBV5-1 and TRBJ1-6; 11 bases line up with TRBD1. The CDR3 covers 16 residues. Germline assignment: CDR1 SGHRS and CDR2 YFSETQ. Unmatched junction bases numbered 5, after V lost 0 bases and J lost 9 bases.

The chain carries TRBV3-1 (or the pseudogene TRBV3-2) and TRBJ2-3; D is perhaps TRBD2 (5 bases). CDR3 length: 16 amino acids. Germline V gene data show CDR1 as LGHDT and CDR2 as YNNKEL (reference sequence). The ends were cut back, 4 bases at V and 1 base at J, with 15 bases in the middle. CDR3 protein: CASSRASGRGTDTQYF. The CDR3 DNA reads as TGTGCCAGCAGCCGCGCCAGCGGACGGGGCACAGATACGCAGTATTTT.